What follows are 2 T cell receptor beta chains derived from one specimen sequenced in a study of cytomegalovirus exposure and HLA in healthy donors. PCR used 60 Vbeta primers and 13 Jbeta primers. TCRdb keeps only in-frame clones here, not all; method: immunoSEQ multiplex PCR. The sample shows some 130,000 clones, roughly 85% of them seen only once. The specimen sequenced was PBMCs. Receptors were obtained from a middle-aged man in good health and CMV-seropositive.

There are a few counts of this clone. The gene calls are TRBV11-2 and TRBJ1-1, with 7 bases matching TRBD1. Per the germline V gene, CDR1 is SGHAT and CDR2 is FQNNGV. After removal of 3 bases from V and 4 bases from J, the junction contained 2 bases not matched to a gene. The CDR3 contains 13 residues. CDR3 coding DNA: TGTGCCAGCAGCTTGGGACAGACCACTGAAGCTTTCTTT. Translated, it gives CASSLGQTTEAFF.

The gene calls are TRBV7-2 and TRBJ2-3; 7 bases are shared with TRBD1. The J segment lost 3 bases and the V segment lost 7 bases, leaving 10 bases of the junction unmatched. Germline CDR1 and CDR2: SGHTA and FQGNSA. The CDR3 has 15 residues. The CDR3 DNA is TGTGCCAGCACCACGGTGAGACAGGGTACAGATACGCAGTATTTT. Its protein is CASTTVRQGTDTQYF.